This T cell receptor beta chain was observed in a study of blood T cell repertoires in COVID-19. Turning to the study itself: The United States, Italy and Spain were the sources of the acute and convalescent COVID-19 samples. T cells, B-cell-depleted T cells, or PBMCs provided the cDNA or gDNA that served as material.

V was trimmed by 7 bases and J by 0 bases, leaving 13 bases between them. The length of the CDR3 is 15 residues. Per the germline V gene, CDR1 is MNHEY and CDR2 is SVGAGI. Authors' data handling: The assay estimated nucleated cells by amplifying reference gene primers. Sequenced by immunoSEQ multiplex PCR; TCRdb stores in-frame clones only, minus some. Clonal size and the V and J genes are those of that table, whereas D and trimming came from the DNA. The data contain about 120,000 clones, roughly 76% of them seen just once; the ten biggest clones take up 10%. The receptor's source is a human donor in a cohort sampled during active COVID-19. Input material: peripheral blood. The chain combines TRBV6-5 with TRBJ1-3; tentative D call: TRBD1 (5 bases). The DNA of the CDR3 is TGTGCCAGCATCGGGGGTCTAAGCTCTGGAAACACCATATATTTT. Residues: CASIGGLSSGNTIYF.